This T cell receptor (beta chain) was sequenced in a study of blood T cells in healthy people across ages (dated by TCRdb to the mid-2010s). As for the study more broadly: In model experiments, template switching captured roughly one uniquely barcoded TCR beta cDNA molecule for every two T cells. Age-related changes in TCR beta repertoire diversity were measured in the study by deep sequencing normalized with unique cDNA molecular identifiers. Donors were grouped into four age groups: young (average approximately 15 years), middle-aged (approximately 41), aged (over 55) and long-lived (around 82). To avoid experimental bias, donors of different ages were distributed randomly across sequencing lanes. For two donors (one aged 18 to 30 and one aged 80 or older), the study analyzed two additional independent replicas of 1 million unique cDNA reads from the same blood draw. The paper as a whole reports these results and caveats: Estimates of total diversity based on one million sequenced T cells were considered lower bounds and underestimates. Because the CMV infection status of the donors was unknown, age-related changes in expanded clonotypes may potentially have been confounded. Bulk unsorted PBMC profiling prevented conclusive comparison of naive and antigen-experienced compartments. As age increased, observed TCR beta diversity per million T cells dropped in a roughly linear way, and a significant reduction was already evident by age 40. Observed TCR beta diversity correlated strongly with the percentage of naive T cells measured by flow cytometry. Compared with the aged group, the long-lived group had more naive CD4+ T cells, fewer expanded clones and increased TCR diversity, suggesting age selection.

The donors were about 40 Caucasian individuals from Russia, aged about 6 to 95 years, who were systemically healthy. Each donor gave about 9.8 milliliters of peripheral blood, drawn into EDTA-treated Vacutainer tubes. PBMCs were isolated by Ficoll-Paque density-gradient centrifugation, with at least 6.5 million obtained per sample. Total RNA, at least 6 micrograms per sample, was extracted from PBMCs with Trizol reagent. The percentages of naive CD45RAhigh/CD27high T cells were determined by flow cytometry on a PBMC aliquot from every donor. This clonotype appeared a single time. Its antigen has not been determined. There are no base qualities to consult, and no much larger clone falls within one base. The CDR3 has 15 amino acids, counting the end cysteine and phenylalanine. Solely the CDR3 DNA is kept, with 45 bases framed from the first base. Compared with germline, V lacks 2 bases and J lacks 10 bases; bases without a gene match: 6.

To prepare the library, 5' RACE was applied. Sequencing used an Illumina HiSeq 2500. The second PCR ran for roughly 7 to 11 cycles and used a J-beta primer mix along with a sample-barcoded 5' primer. A template-switch 5' adaptor carrying 12 random nucleotides introduced a unique molecular identifier onto each TCR beta cDNA molecule. Each sample yielded at least 2.5 million CDR3-containing paired-end reads. All of the RNA was converted into first-strand cDNA using the Mint cDNA synthesis kit, with a TRBC-specific oligonucleotide serving as the primer. After uracil-DNA glycosylase treatment, a first 18-cycle PCR used universal primers M1SS and BC2_uni_R on all cDNA. On the authors' methods: Normalization of each sample was performed by random selection of 1 million high-quality reads, each carrying a distinct molecular identifier. Reads sharing molecular identifiers were discarded rather than binned into consensus sequences. MiTCR, with a Q25 quality threshold and the strictest error-elimination algorithm, was used for CDR3 identification, clonotype clustering and error correction. Lower-bound total TCR beta diversity was estimated with a nonparametric unseen species model using Euler transformation. TCRdb ran its own pipeline on the public reads, namely fastp trimming at Q25 and MiXCR clone calling, and kept in-frame beta chains. Merged by CDR3 protein, the rows form single entries marked with the most common genes and DNA. These V and J calls derive from TCRdb rather than the authors' analysis. The table for this sample lists 1.4 million to 1.5 million distinct CDR3 sequences; roughly 40% of them were counted only once. Of the sample, under 8% is held by the ten largest clones.

This sequence uses TRBV12-3 or TRBV12-4 and TRBJ1-6; 9 of the junction bases match TRBD1. This clonotype was obtained from a woman between 18 and 29 years old in good health. Sequenced material: blood. The nucleotide sequence is given as TGTGCCAGCAGTTTATTAGGGACAGGGACCTCACCCCTCCACTTT. Its translation is CASSLLGTGTSPLHF.